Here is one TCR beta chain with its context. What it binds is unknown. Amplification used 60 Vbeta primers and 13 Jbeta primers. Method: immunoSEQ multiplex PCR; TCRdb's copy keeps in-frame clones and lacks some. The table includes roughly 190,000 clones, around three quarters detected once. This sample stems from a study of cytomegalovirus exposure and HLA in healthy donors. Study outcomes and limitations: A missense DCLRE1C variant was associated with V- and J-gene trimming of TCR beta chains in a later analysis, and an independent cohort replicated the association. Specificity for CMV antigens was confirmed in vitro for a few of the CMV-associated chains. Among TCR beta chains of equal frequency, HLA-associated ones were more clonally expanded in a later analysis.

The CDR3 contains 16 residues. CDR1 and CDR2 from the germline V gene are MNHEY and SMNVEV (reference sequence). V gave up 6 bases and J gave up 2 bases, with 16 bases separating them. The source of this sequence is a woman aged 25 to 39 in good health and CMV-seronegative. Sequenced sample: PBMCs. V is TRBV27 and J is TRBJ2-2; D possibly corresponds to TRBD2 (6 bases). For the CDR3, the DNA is TGTGCCAGCAGACTGTCCGGGACTTATAACACCGGGGAGCTGTTTTTT. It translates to CASRLSGTYNTGELFF.